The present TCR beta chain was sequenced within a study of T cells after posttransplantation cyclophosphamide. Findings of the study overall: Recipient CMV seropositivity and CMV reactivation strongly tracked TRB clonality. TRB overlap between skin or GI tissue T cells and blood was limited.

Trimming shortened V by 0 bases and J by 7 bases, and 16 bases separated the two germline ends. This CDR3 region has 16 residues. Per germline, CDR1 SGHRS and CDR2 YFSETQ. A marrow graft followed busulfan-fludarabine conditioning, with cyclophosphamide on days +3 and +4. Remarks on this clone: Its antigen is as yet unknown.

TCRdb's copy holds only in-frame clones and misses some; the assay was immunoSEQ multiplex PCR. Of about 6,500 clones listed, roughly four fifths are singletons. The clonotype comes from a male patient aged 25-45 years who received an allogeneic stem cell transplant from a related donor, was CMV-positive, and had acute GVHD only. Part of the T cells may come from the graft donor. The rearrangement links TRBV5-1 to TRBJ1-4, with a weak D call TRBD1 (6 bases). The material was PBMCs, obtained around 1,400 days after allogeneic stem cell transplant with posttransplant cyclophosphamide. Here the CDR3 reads CASSLVAGALGEKLFF. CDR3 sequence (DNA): TGCGCCAGCAGCTTGGTGGCAGGGGCTCTGGGTGAAAAACTGTTTTTT.